This section outlines one TCR beta chain sequence together with its context. As yet, its antigen is unknown. The source of the sample is a study of T cell responses to AZD1222 COVID-19 vaccine. Study outcomes and limitations: Baseline seropositivity characterized only 5 or 6 AZD1222 recipients. CD4 TCRs covered the whole spike, strongest at regions 160-218 and 743-854.

The table came from immunoSEQ multiplex PCR; TCRdb's copy has only in-frame clones and leaves some out. There are roughly 84,000 clones in the sample; approximately 90% occur only once, and roughly 10% lies in the top ten. V was clipped by 5 bases and J by 5 bases, with 12 bases between them. CDR1 and CDR2 (germline): SGHDN, FVKESK. The length of the CDR3 is 13 residues. The sequencing here drew on peripheral blood, taken 28 days after the second AZD1222 dose. The rearrangement uses TRBV14 and TRBJ2-5, with D unclear. This TCR derives from an adult who received the AZD1222 COVID-19 vaccine. As DNA, the CDR3 is TGTGCCAGCAGCGGCAGTTTGAGGGAGACCCAGTACTTC. Its translation: CASSGSLRETQYF.